This T cell receptor (beta chain) is from a study of T cell changes during pregnancy in multiple sclerosis. CDR1 is MNHNS and CDR2 is SASEGT in the germline V gene. Trimming took off 0 bases at V and 3 bases at J, with 5 bases between the two ends. The CDR3 loop spans 13 amino acids. Libraries were prepared by immunoSEQ multiplex PCR; TCRdb keeps only in-frame clonotypes and omits some of them. The profile shows about 73,000 clones, about 92% of them singletons. This chain connects TRBV6-1 to TRBJ1-1; D remains ambiguous. Sample: peripheral blood, taken in the third trimester of pregnancy. The clonotype was recovered from a female donor in good health, enrolled as a control in a pregnancy study. The CDR3 loop reads CASSEARDTEAFF. Here the CDR3 DNA reads TGTGCCAGCAGTGAAGCGAGGGACACTGAAGCTTTCTTT.